This T cell receptor (beta chain) was retrieved from a study of CD8 T cells in ankylosing spondylitis. Broader study findings: Typical of ankylosing spondylitis blood, it appeared, was a TCR beta motif of eight highly homologous variants.

Trimming removed 2 bases from V and 3 bases from J, with 11 bases in between. The length of the CDR3 is 15 residues. From germline, CDR1 is SGHRS and CDR2 YFSETQ. This clonotype has only a few counts. No antigen is known for it. Each CDR3 protein is one row after TCRdb ran MiXCR on the 5' RACE reads. The sample comprises roughly 670,000 distinct CDR3 sequences, roughly 19% of which are singletons, and around 19% rests with the top ten. The sequenced sample was blood, either unsorted or a sorted T cell fraction (not recorded which). This TCR was sampled from a male donor with ankylosing spondylitis. V usage is TRBV5-1 and J usage is TRBJ2-2; a possible D gene is TRBD2 (6 bases). CDR3 in amino acids: CASSFLSGDTGELFF. CDR3 coding DNA: TGCGCCAGCAGCTTCCTTTCGGGAGACACCGGGGAGCTGTTTTTT. The complete variable domain, with remaining parts taken from reference TRBV5-1 and TRBJ2-2, reads KAGVTQTPRYLIKTRGQQVTLSCSPISGHRSVSWYQQTPGQGLQFLFEYFSETQRNKGNFPGRFSGRQFSNSRSEMNVSTLELGDSALYLCASSFLSGDTGELFFGEGSRLTVL.